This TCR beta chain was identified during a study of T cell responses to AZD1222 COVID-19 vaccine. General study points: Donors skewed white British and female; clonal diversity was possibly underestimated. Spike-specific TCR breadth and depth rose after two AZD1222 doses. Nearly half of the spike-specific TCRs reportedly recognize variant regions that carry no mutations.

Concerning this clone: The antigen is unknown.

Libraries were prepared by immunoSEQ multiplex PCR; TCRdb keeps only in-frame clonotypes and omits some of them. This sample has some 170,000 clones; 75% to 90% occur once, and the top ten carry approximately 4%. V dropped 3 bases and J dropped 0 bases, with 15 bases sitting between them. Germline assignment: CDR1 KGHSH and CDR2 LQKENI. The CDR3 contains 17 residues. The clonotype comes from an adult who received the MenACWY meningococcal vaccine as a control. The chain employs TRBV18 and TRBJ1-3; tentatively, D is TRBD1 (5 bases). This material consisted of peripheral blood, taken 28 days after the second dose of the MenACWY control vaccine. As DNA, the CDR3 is TGTGCCAGCTCACCCCTGGGGCAGACAAACTCTGGAAACACCATATATTTT. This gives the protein CASSPLGQTNSGNTIYF.